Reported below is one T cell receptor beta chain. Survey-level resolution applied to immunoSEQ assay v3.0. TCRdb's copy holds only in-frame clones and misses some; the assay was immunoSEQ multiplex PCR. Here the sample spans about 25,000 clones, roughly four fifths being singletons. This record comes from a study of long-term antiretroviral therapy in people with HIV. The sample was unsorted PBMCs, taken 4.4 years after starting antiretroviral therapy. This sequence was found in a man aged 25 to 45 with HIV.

The DNA of the CDR3 is TGTGCCAGCAGTGAATTCAGGGGTCCCATGGAGACCCAGTACTTC. Translated: CASSEFRGPMETQYF. This sequence joins TRBV25-1 and TRBJ2-5, with D possibly TRBD1 on 6 matching bases. The V end lost 1 base, the J end lost 5 bases, and 14 bases lay between the germline ends. The V gene's germline CDR1 is MGHDK and CDR2 SYGVNS. The CDR3 loop spans 15 amino acids.